This T cell receptor (beta chain) is from a study of cytomegalovirus exposure and HLA in healthy donors. Looking at the study overall: Within the Caucasian-associated ancestry cluster were under 85% of the approximately 400 genotyped donors.

This clone has a handful of counts. Germline V lookup: CDR1 SGDLS, CDR2 YYNGEE. The CDR3 contains 14 residues. V was clipped by 4 bases and J by 7 bases; unmatched bases: 8. The PCR used 60 Vbeta and 13 Jbeta primers. The data were produced by immunoSEQ multiplex PCR, yet TCRdb's version contains in-frame clones alone and is incomplete. The sample includes 200,000 or so clones, 84% seen only once; the top ten take approximately 0.26%. V is TRBV9 and J is TRBJ1-2, with TRBD1 matching 9 bases. The sample comprised PBMCs. The TCR originated in a boy aged 5-17 years in good health and CMV-seronegative. The CDR3 is CASSFSGTGSGYTF. In nucleotides, the CDR3 is TGTGCCAGCAGCTTCTCGGGGACAGGGAGTGGCTACACCTTC.